The entry that follows covers one T cell receptor beta chain sequence. Clones were sequenced by immunoSEQ multiplex PCR, and TCRdb holds only the in-frame ones, with some missing. The sample records about 600,000 clones, about 98% being singletons. The source of the sample is a study of shared clonotypes between healthy human individuals. Naive CD8 cells comprised CD45RO-negative, CCR7-positively selected cells, excluding terminally differentiated effector memory CD45RA+ cells. The CDR3 has 16 amino acids. Germline values: CDR1 MDHEN, CDR2 SYDVKM. V shed 5 bases and J shed 4 bases, with 20 bases lying between them.

The chain is built from TRBV28 and TRBJ1-2; D gene uncertain. The clonotype originates from a young man in good health. Sequenced material: naive CD8+ T cells sorted from blood. CDR3 region: CASSPPEITSPYGYTF. CDR3 DNA sequence: TGTGCCAGCAGTCCCCCAGAGATCACAAGCCCCTATGGCTACACCTTC.